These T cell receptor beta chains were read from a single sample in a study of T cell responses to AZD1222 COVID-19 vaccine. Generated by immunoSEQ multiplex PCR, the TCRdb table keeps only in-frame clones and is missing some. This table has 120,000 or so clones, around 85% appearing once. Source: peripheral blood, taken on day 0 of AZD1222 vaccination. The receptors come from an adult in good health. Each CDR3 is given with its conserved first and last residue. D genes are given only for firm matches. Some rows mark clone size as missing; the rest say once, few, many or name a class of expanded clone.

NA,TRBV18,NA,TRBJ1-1,TGTGCCAGCTCACCAGGGTGGGGGGGCCTTGAAGCTTTCTTT,CASSPGWGGLEAFF
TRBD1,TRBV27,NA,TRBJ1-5,TGTGCCAGCAGCCAAGACAGGGCAAGCAATCAGCCCCAGCATTTT,CASSQDRASNQPQHF
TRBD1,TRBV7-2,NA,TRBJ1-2,TGTGCCAGCAGCTTAGTTCGTCGACAGGGGAGTGCGGGCTACACCTTC,CASSLVRRQGSAGYTF
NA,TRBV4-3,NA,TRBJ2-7,TGCGCCAGCAGCCAAGAAGCAGGGGCCAACGAGCAGTACTTC,CASSQEAGANEQYF
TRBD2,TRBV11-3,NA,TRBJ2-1,TGTGCCAGCAGCTTTAATAGCGGGAGGGCCCTCTACAATGAGCAGTTCTTC,CASSFNSGRALYNEQFF
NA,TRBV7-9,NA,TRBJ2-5,TGTGCCAGCAGCTTGACAAAGGGACACCAGACCCAGTACTTC,CASSLTKGHQTQYF
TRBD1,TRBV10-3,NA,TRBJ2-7,TGTGCCATCAGTGAGCCGGGACAGGGGGCCTTGGACGAGCAGTACTTC,CAISEPGQGALDEQYF
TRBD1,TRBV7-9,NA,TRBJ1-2,TGTGCCAGCAACGGACAGGGCTTCGATGGCTACACCTTC,CASNGQGFDGYTF
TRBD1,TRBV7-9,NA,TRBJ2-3,TGTGCCAGCAGCGATTGGGACAGGGGTTCAGATACGCAGTATTTT,CASSDWDRGSDTQYF
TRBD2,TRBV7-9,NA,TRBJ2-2,TGTGCCAGCAGCCCTCAGGGAGGGTACACCGGGGAGCTGTTTTTT,CASSPQGGYTGELFF
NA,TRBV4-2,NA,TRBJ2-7,TGTGCCAGCAGCGAAGGGAGAGAGGGCAGATCCTACGAGCAGTACTTC,CASSEGREGRSYEQYF
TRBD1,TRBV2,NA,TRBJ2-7,TGTGCCAGCAGTGAACGACAGGGCTACTACGAGCAGTACTTC,CASSERQGYYEQYF
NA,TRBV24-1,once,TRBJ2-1,TGTGCCACCAGTGATGCCCCGGGCCCCGCAGACAATGAGCAGTTCTTC,CATSDAPGPADNEQFF
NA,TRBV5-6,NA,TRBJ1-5,TGTGCCAGCAGCATTCAACCGGACGGAAATAGCAATCAGCCCCAGCATTTT,CASSIQPDGNSNQPQHF
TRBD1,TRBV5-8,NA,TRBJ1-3,TGTGCCAGCAGCTGGGGACAGGGGGCGCGGGGAAACACCATATATTTT,CASSWGQGARGNTIYF
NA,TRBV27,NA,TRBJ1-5,TGTGCCAGCAGTTCGGACGGACGTTATAGCAATCAGCCCCAGCATTTT,CASSSDGRYSNQPQHF
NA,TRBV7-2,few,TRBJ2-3,TGTGCCAGCAGCTTAGGGACACTCACAGATACGCAGTATTTT,CASSLGTLTDTQYF
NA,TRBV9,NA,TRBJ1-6,TGTGCCAGCAGCGCCAGGCAGGAAGCTAGAAATTCACCCCTCCACTTT,CASSARQEARNSPLHF
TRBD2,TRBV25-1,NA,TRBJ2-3,TGTGCCAGCAGTGAATCCGCGGGGGGCCAGAGAGATACGCAGTATTTT,CASSESAGGQRDTQYF
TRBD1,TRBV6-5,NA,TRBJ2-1,TGTGCCAGCAGAGCAGGGGGCAATGAGCAGTTCTTC,CASRAGGNEQFF
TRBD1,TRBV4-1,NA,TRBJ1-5,TGCGCCAGCAGCCAACCGGGACAGCTCAATCAGCCCCAGCATTTT,CASSQPGQLNQPQHF
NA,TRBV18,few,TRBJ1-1,TGTGCCAGCTCACCACCGGAAGGTATTAACACTGAAGCTTTCTTT,CASSPPEGINTEAFF
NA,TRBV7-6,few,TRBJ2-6,TGTGCCAGCAGCTTACGGGAGATCGGGAGCTCTGGGGCCAACGTCCTGACTTTC,CASSLREIGSSGANVLTF
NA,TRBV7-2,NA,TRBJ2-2,TGTGCCAGCAGCCGCCTGAGGGTGAGCACCGGGGAGCTGTTTTTT,CASSRLRVSTGELFF
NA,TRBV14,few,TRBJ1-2,TGTGCCAGCAGCCGCACTAGGAGCCCATATGGCTACACCTTC,CASSRTRSPYGYTF
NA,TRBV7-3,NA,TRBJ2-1,TGTGCCAGCAGCGGCGGTGAAATGCGCTACAATGAGCAGTTCTTC,CASSGGEMRYNEQFF
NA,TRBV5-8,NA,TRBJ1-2,TGTGCCAGCAGCTTGGACGGGACCCACAACTATGGCTACACCTTC,CASSLDGTHNYGYTF
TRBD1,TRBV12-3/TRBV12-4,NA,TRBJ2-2,TGTGCCAGCAGTTTAACAGGGGCCGGGGAGCTGTTTTTT,CASSLTGAGELFF
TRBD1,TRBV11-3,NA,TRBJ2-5,TGTGCCAGCAGCTTACGTTGGCAGGGGGTAGAGACCCAGTACTTC,CASSLRWQGVETQYF
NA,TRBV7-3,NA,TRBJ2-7,TGTGCCAGCAGCCCCAGCGGGACAGGCTACGAGCAGTACTTC,CASSPSGTGYEQYF
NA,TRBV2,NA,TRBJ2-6,TGTGCCAGCAGGGTTCAGTTGGGTGGGGCCAACGTCCTGACTTTC,CASRVQLGGANVLTF
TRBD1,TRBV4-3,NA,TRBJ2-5,TGCGCCAGCAGCCAATATAGCCCGGGACAGGCCTTTTTAGAGACCCAGTACTTC,CASSQYSPGQAFLETQYF
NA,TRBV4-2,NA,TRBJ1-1,TGTGCCAGCAGCCAGAAAAGGCAGGGGTCATTGGGCACTGAAGCTTTCTTT,CASSQKRQGSLGTEAFF
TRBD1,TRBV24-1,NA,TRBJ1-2,TGTGCCACCAGTGAGCCGGGACAGGATGAAAGTGGCTACACCTTC,CATSEPGQDESGYTF
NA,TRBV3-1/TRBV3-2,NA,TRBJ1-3,TGTGCCAGCAGCCATGTTACAGGGGGAAACACCATATATTTT,CASSHVTGGNTIYF
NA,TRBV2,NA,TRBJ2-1,TGTGCCAGCAGAGTTACTAGCTCAAATGAGCAGTTCTTC,CASRVTSSNEQFF
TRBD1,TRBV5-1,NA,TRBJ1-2,TGCGCCAGCAGCCCGGGAGCGGGACAGGGGTATGGCTACACCTTC,CASSPGAGQGYGYTF
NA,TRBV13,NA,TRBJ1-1,TGTGCCAGCAGCTTAGGGACCCTGGGGGCTTTCTTT,CASSLGTLGAFF
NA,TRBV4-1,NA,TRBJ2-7,TGCGCCAGCAGCCCGTTTGATTTGGGCTTATCTGGCTACGAGCAGTACTTC,CASSPFDLGLSGYEQYF
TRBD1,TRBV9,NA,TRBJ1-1,TGTGCCAGCAGCGTAGGTCACAGGGGGAACACTGAAGCTTTCTTT,CASSVGHRGNTEAFF
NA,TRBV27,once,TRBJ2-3,TGTGCCAGCAGTTCGGGCGGAGCCACAGATACGCAGTATTTT,CASSSGGATDTQYF
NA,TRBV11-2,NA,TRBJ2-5,TGTGCCAGCAGCCCGGGGCCCGACCAAGAGACCCAGTACTTC,CASSPGPDQETQYF
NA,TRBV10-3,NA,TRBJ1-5,TGTGCCATCAGTGAGCTTTCAGGGTCCAATCAGCCCCAGCATTTT,CAISELSGSNQPQHF
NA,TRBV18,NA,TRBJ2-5,TGTGCCAGCTCACAGGACTGGGAGACCCAGTACTTC,CASSQDWETQYF
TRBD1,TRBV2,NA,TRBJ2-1,TGTGCCAGTCAAGGACAGGGGGCTTACAATGAGCAGTTCTTC,CASQGQGAYNEQFF
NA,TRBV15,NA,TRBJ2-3,TGTGCCACCAGCAGTTGGTTGCAGGGGACAGATACGCAGTATTTT,CATSSWLQGTDTQYF
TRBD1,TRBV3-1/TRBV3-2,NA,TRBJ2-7,TGTGCCAGCAGCCAAGATGGATCTGGGACAGAAGACTTC,CASSQDGSGTEDF
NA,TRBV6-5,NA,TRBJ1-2,TGTGCCAGCAGGGAGTCAGCCGACTATGGCTACACCTTC,CASRESADYGYTF
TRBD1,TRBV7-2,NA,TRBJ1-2,TGTGCCAGCAGCCCTAGGACAGGGAACCTCTATGGCTACACCTTC,CASSPRTGNLYGYTF
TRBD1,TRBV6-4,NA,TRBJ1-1,TGTGCCAGCAAACAGGGGATCCTAAACACTGAAGCTTTCTTT,CASKQGILNTEAFF
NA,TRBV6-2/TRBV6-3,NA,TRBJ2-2,TGTGCCAGCAGTAGAAGGAACCCCGGGACTCCCTTCGTCCCGGGGGAGCTGTTTTTT,CASSRRNPGTPFVPGELFF
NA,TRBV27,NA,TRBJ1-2,TGTGCCAGCAGTACCCTGGGGGTCGGGGGCTACACCTTC,CASSTLGVGGYTF
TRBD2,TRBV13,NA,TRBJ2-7,TGTGCCAGCAGCCTCTTAGCGGGGGGGCCGGGAGAGCAGTACTTC,CASSLLAGGPGEQYF
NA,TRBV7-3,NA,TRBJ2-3,TGTGCCAGCAGCTTCTCGGTTGACTCGACGCAGTATTTT,CASSFSVDSTQYF
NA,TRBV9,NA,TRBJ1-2,TGTGCCAGCAGCCGCGACCTTACAGGGAATCAGGGCTACACCTTC,CASSRDLTGNQGYTF
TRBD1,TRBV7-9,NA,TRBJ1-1,TGTGCCAGCATCCGGACAGGAGGATACACTGAAGCTTTCTTT,CASIRTGGYTEAFF